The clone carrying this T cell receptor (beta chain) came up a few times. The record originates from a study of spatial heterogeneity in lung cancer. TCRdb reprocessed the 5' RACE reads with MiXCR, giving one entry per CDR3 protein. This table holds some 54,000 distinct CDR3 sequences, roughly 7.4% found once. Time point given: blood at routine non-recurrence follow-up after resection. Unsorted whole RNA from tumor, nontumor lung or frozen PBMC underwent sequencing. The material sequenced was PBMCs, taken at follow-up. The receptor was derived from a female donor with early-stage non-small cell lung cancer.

CDR3 sequence (DNA): TGCAGTGCTAGAGGAGGGGTTGCTAGCACAGATACGCAGTATTTT. It translates to CSARGGVASTDTQYF. The chain combines TRBV20-1 with TRBJ2-3; TRBD1 or TRBD2 may be the D gene (5 bases each). The germline V gene encodes CDR1 DFQATT and CDR2 SNEGSKA (reference sequence). V shed 1 base and J shed 0 bases, with 11 bases lying between them. The length of the CDR3 is 15 residues.